Below, 10 T cell receptor beta chains from the same sample are listed, as sequenced in a study of blood T cell repertoires in COVID-19. Repertoires were generated with immunoSEQ multiplex PCR, while TCRdb's copy carries only in-frame clones and drops some. Here the sample spans under 45,000 clones, more than 75% being singletons. The sequencing input was peripheral blood. The source is a man at least 80 years old with acute or convalescent COVID-19.

The chain has TRBV11-2 and TRBJ1-1; D might be TRBD1 (5 bases). The CDR3 has 14 residues. V lost 5 bases to trimming and J lost 4 bases, with 14 bases between them. Germline V gene data show CDR1 as SGHAT and CDR2 as FQNNGV. The CDR3 loop reads CASSPTGGGTEAFF. Here the CDR3 DNA reads TGTGCCAGCAGCCCGACGGGGGGGGGCACTGAAGCTTTCTTT.

The chain links TRBV6-5 to TRBJ2-3; 8 nucleotides align to TRBD2. Losses at the gene ends were 8 bases for V and 4 bases for J; bases not matched to a gene: 8. The germline gives CDR1 MNHEY, CDR2 SVGAGI. The length of the CDR3 is 14 residues. CDR3 in amino acids: CASSDSGTADTQYF. CDR3 sequence (DNA): TGTGCCAGCTCGGATAGCGGGACTGCAGATACGCAGTATTTT.

This clone appeared once. The chain links TRBV24-1 to TRBJ2-2; the D gene is possibly TRBD1 (6 bases). The CDR3 is 15 residues long. CDR1 KGHDR and CDR2 SFDVKD come from the germline V gene. The V gene lost 3 bases and the J gene lost 1 base, with 8 bases spanning the gap. In DNA, the CDR3 is TGTGCCACCAGTGATGTGGACAGGAACACCGGGGAGCTGTTTTTT. This encodes CATSDVDRNTGELFF.

V gene TRBV19 combines with J gene TRBJ1-3; D remains ambiguous. This CDR3 contains 13 residues. Germline values: CDR1 LNHDA, CDR2 SQIVND (reference sequence). Trimming stripped 7 bases from V and 0 bases from J, with 7 bases between. The CDR3 sequence is CASKERSGNTIYF. For the CDR3, the DNA is TGTGCCAGTAAGGAGCGCTCTGGAAACACCATATATTTT.

V gene TRBV5-1 combines with J gene TRBJ1-4; D perhaps matches TRBD1 (6 bases). V shed 1 base and J shed 4 bases, with 11 bases lying between them. Germline CDR1 is SGHRS and CDR2 is YFSETQ. The CDR3 length is 15 residues. For the CDR3, the DNA is TGCGCCAGCAGCTTGTCGGCAGGGGATAATGAAAAACTGTTTTTT. Its protein product is CASSLSAGDNEKLFF.

This chain joins TRBV11-2 and TRBJ2-3; possible D gene TRBD2, 6 bases. Trimming shortened V by 5 bases and J by 0 bases, and 12 bases separated the two germline ends. CDR1 is SGHAT, CDR2 FQNNGV, per germline. This CDR3 has 15 amino acids. The CDR3 sequence: CASSRPGLSTDTQYF. Here the CDR3 DNA reads TGTGCCAGCAGCAGACCGGGACTGAGCACAGATACGCAGTATTTT.

This clone was recorded only once. The V call is TRBV7-2, the J call TRBJ1-2, with TRBD1 identical over 8 bases. Germline V gene data show CDR1 as SGHTA and CDR2 as FQGNSA. The V and J ends lost 5 bases and 7 bases, in that order; junction bases with no gene match: 6. The CDR3 is 13 residues long. The DNA for the CDR3 is TGTGCCAGCAGCCCCGACAGGGGTTTTGGCTACACCTTC. It yields the protein CASSPDRGFGYTF.

This clone has a handful of counts. The chain carries TRBV2 and TRBJ1-6, with no clear D. The CDR3 is made up of 13 amino acids. Germline V gene lookup returns CDR1 SNHLY and CDR2 FYNNEI. Trimming left V 7 bases short and J 5 bases short, with 9 bases between. The CDR3 reads CASMRRDNSPLHF. The CDR3 DNA follows: TGTGCCAGCATGAGAAGAGATAATTCACCCCTCCACTTT.

This clone was recorded only once. The chain joins TRBV20-1 to TRBJ1-1; tentatively, D is TRBD1 (5 bases). V gave up 5 bases and J gave up 4 bases, with 8 bases separating them. From germline, CDR1 is DFQATT and CDR2 SNEGSKA (reference sequence). The CDR3 is 11 amino acids. The CDR3 sequence: CSAGRATEAFF. For the CDR3, the DNA is TGCAGTGCTGGCAGGGCCACTGAAGCTTTCTTT.

The genes are TRBV9 and TRBJ1-1, with D perhaps TRBD1 (6 bases). The CDR3 consists of 15 residues. Trimming took 4 bases from V and 6 from J, leaving 19 bases between them. Germline V gene lookup returns CDR1 SGDLS and CDR2 YYNGEE. The CDR3 loop reads CASSPTQGSVSEAFF. Written as DNA, the CDR3 is TGTGCCAGCAGCCCCACCCAGGGGTCGGTCTCTGAAGCTTTCTTT.